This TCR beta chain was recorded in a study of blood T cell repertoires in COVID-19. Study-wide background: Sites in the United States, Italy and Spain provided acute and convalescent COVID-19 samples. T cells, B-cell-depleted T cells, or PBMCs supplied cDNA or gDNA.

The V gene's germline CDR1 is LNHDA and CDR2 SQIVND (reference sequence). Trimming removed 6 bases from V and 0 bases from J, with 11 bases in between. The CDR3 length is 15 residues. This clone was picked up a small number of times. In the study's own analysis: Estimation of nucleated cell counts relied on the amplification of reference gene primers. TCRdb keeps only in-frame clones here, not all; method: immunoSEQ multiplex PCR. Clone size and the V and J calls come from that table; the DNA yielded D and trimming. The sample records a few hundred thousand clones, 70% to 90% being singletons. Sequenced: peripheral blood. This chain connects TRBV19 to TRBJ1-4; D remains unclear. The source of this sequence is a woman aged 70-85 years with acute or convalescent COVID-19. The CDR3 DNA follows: TGTGCCAGTAGAAACGCGGCTACAACTAATGAAAAACTGTTTTTT. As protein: CASRNAATTNEKLFF. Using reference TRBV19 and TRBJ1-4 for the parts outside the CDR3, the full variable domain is DGGITQSPKYLFRKEGQNVTLSCEQNLNHDAMYWYRQDPGQGLRLIYYSQIVNDFQKGDIAEGYSVSREKKESFPLTVTSAQKNPTAFYLCASRNAATTNEKLFFGSGTQLSVL.